The 21 T cell receptor beta chains below all came from one sample that was sequenced in a study of blood T cell repertoires in COVID-19. The assay was immunoSEQ multiplex PCR, and TCRdb's table has in-frame clones only and misses some. The sample consists of hundreds of thousands of clones, about 87% of them appearing once. What was sequenced was peripheral blood. The receptors come from a woman aged 45-65 years with COVID-19, enrolled during active disease.

This clone is a singleton in its sample. This chain connects TRBV2 to TRBJ1-6; 11 bases map to TRBD1. The CDR3 consists of 15 residues. Germline CDR1 and CDR2: SNHLY and FYNNEI. V gave up 2 bases and J gave up 8 bases; unmatched junction bases: 2. The CDR3 is CASSERGQGDSPLHF. Here the CDR3 DNA reads TGTGCCAGCAGTGAAAGGGGACAGGGGGATTCACCCCTCCACTTT.

In DNA, the CDR3 is TGTGCCTGGAGTGTACACTCGGGGAATACAGATACGCAGTATTTT. This sequence encodes CAWSVHSGNTDTQYF. V gene TRBV30 combines with J gene TRBJ2-3; TRBD2 is a possible D gene (5 bases). The CDR3 consists of 15 residues. The V end was cut by 0 bases, the J end by 3 bases, with 13 bases between. Germline lookup yields CDR1 GTSNPN and CDR2 SVGIG (reference sequence).

The rearrangement links TRBV18 to TRBJ1-6, with D possibly TRBD1 on 6 matching bases. The CDR3 consists of 16 residues. From germline, CDR1 is KGHSH and CDR2 LQKENI. Between the trimmed V and J ends, which lost 6 bases and 7 bases, there was a span of 19 bases. The CDR3 is CASSSDRGAFNSPLHF. In DNA, the CDR3 is TGTGCCAGCTCGTCGGACAGAGGTGCCTTCAATTCACCCCTCCACTTT.

The table lists this clone with a few counts. CDR3 in DNA: TGTGCCAGCAGCGTAGGCACAGGGGTCTCCTACAATGAGCAGTTCTTC. This encodes CASSVGTGVSYNEQFF. The chain joins TRBV7-9 to TRBJ2-1; 7 bases are a match to TRBD1. CDR3 length equals 16 residues. The V segment lost 5 bases and the J segment 0 bases; nucleotides outside the gene matches: 7. Germline V gene data show CDR1 as SEHNR and CDR2 as FQNEAQ (reference sequence).

The rearrangement links TRBV7-2 to TRBJ2-5; TRBD1 matches at 10 bases. The germline CDR1 and CDR2 sequences are SGHTA and FQGNSA. This CDR3 comprises 16 residues. V lost 4 bases to trimming and J lost 4 bases; unmatched junction nucleotides: 9. The CDR3 nucleotides are TGTGCCAGCAGCTCGAACCGACAGGGGGCGGGAGAGACCCAGTACTTC. It is translated as CASSSNRQGAGETQYF.

This chain joins TRBV30 and TRBJ2-3; 11 bases agree with TRBD2. V dropped 2 bases and J dropped 6; count of bases not matched to a gene: 10. The CDR3 contains 16 residues. Per the germline V gene, CDR1 is GTSNPN and CDR2 is SVGIG (reference sequence). The CDR3 DNA follows: TGTGCCTGGAGTTTTGGGGTAGCGGGAGGGCACGATACGCAGTATTTT. Its translation is CAWSFGVAGGHDTQYF.

This chain joins TRBV10-3 and TRBJ2-7, with TRBD2 identical over 9 bases. V shed 2 bases and J 4 bases; nucleotides not matched to a gene: 6. CDR3 length: 15 residues. In germline, CDR1 is ENHRY, CDR2 SYGVKD. The CDR3 spells CAISEPLAGRYEQYF. DNA of the CDR3: TGTGCCATCAGTGAGCCCCTAGCGGGGCGTTACGAGCAGTACTTC.

The J gene is TRBJ1-4, the V gene TRBV18, with 10 nucleotides matching TRBD1. V shed 3 bases and J 0 bases; nucleotides not matched to a gene: 10. Germline V gene data show CDR1 as KGHSH and CDR2 as LQKENI. CDR3 size: 19 residues. The chain's CDR3 is CASSPDRGRLKATNEKLFF. The CDR3 DNA is TGTGCCAGCTCACCCGACAGGGGGCGCTTAAAGGCAACTAATGAAAAACTGTTTTTT.

The chain combines TRBV18 with TRBJ1-2, with D possibly matching TRBD1 (6 bases). V lost 0 bases and J 3 bases, leaving 8 bases between the germline ends. Germline CDR1 KGHSH, CDR2 LQKENI. The CDR3 is 14 residues long. CDR3 DNA: TGTGCCAGCTCACCACCCGGGACATACTATGGCTACACCTTC. Its translation: CASSPPGTYYGYTF.

CDR3 region: CASSQGQVPGELFF. The CDR3 DNA reads as TGCGCCAGCAGCCAAGGACAGGTCCCCGGGGAGCTGTTTTTT. V is TRBV5-1 and J is TRBJ2-2; 7 nucleotides line up with TRBD1. The CDR3 spans 14 residues. After removal of 4 bases from V and 6 bases from J, the junction contained 6 bases not matched to a gene. Germline CDR1 reads SGHRS; CDR2 reads YFSETQ.

The chain has TRBV10-3 and TRBJ2-1; D possibly corresponds to TRBD1 (6 bases). The length of the CDR3 is 15 residues. Germline CDR1 reads ENHRY; CDR2 reads SYGVKD. The V gene lost 2 bases and the J gene lost 2 bases, with 10 bases spanning the gap. The CDR3, as DNA: TGTGCCATCAGTGAGCGGGCAGGGGCCTACAATGAGCAGTTCTTC. Its translation: CAISERAGAYNEQFF.

In its sample, this clone was seen once. This chain links TRBV5-1 with TRBJ2-5; D possibly corresponds to TRBD1 (6 bases). V shed 0 bases and J shed 5 bases, with 11 bases lying between them. Per germline, CDR1 SGHRS and CDR2 YFSETQ. CDR3 size: 14 residues. CDR3 DNA sequence: TGCGCCAGCAGCTTGGGGCCAGGGGACGAGACCCAGTACTTC. The encoded protein is CASSLGPGDETQYF.

This chain links TRBV19 with TRBJ1-4, with unresolved D. The CDR3 is 15 residues long. The germline V gene encodes CDR1 LNHDA and CDR2 SQIVND (reference sequence). The V gene lost 8 bases and the J gene lost 0 bases, with 13 bases spanning the gap. The CDR3 loop reads CASYPTDSTNEKLFF. CDR3 DNA: TGTGCCAGTTACCCCACAGATTCAACTAATGAAAAACTGTTTTTT.

V and J are TRBV19 and TRBJ2-1, with D possibly TRBD2 on 6 matching bases. The length of the CDR3 is 16 residues. Trimming left V 7 bases short and J 0 bases short, with 16 bases between. Germline values: CDR1 LNHDA, CDR2 SQIVND (reference sequence). CDR3 DNA: TGTGCCAGTAAGGGAAGGAGGGAGAGCTCCTACAATGAGCAGTTCTTC. Translated, it gives CASKGRRESSYNEQFF.

CDR3 coding DNA: TGTGCCAGCAACGGAGGGGGCGCAGGCACCGGGGAGCTGTTTTTT. Its protein product is CASNGGGAGTGELFF. This chain joins TRBV28 and TRBJ2-2; D possibly corresponds to TRBD1 (7 bases). This CDR3 has 15 amino acids. Germline lookup yields CDR1 MDHEN and CDR2 SYDVKM. Trimming removed 7 bases from V and 4 bases from J, with 16 bases in between.

The CDR3 DNA is TGTGCCACCTATAATGAAAAACTGTTTTTT. Its translation: CATYNEKLFF. This rearrangement joins TRBV6-5 to TRBJ1-4; no firm D call. Trimming removed 10 bases from V and 4 bases from J, with 4 bases in between. CDR3 length: 10 amino acids. The germline gives CDR1 MNHEY, CDR2 SVGAGI.

This rearrangement joins TRBV3-1 (or the pseudogene TRBV3-2) to TRBJ1-3; TRBD1 aligns across 9 bases. The V gene end was trimmed by 6 bases and the J gene end by 5 bases; junction bases not matched to a gene: 8. The CDR3 consists of 15 residues. Germline V lookup: CDR1 LGHDT, CDR2 YNNKEL (reference sequence). The CDR3 DNA reads TGTGCCAGCAGGGGGACAGGGACGTCCAGAAACACCATATATTTT. It yields the protein CASRGTGTSRNTIYF.

This rearrangement joins TRBV24-1 to TRBJ2-2; possible D gene TRBD1, 5 bases. CDR3 length: 15 amino acids. The germline V gene encodes CDR1 KGHDR and CDR2 SFDVKD. The V and J ends lost 2 bases and 6 bases respectively, with 12 bases between them. CDR3 region: CATSDSKRQSGELFF. The CDR3 bases are TGTGCCACCAGTGATTCCAAAAGACAGTCCGGGGAGCTGTTTTTT.

The rearrangement uses TRBV6-4 and TRBJ2-7; 12 bases line up with TRBD1. Germline V gene sequence: CDR1 MRHNA, CDR2 SNTAGT. This CDR3 is 13 amino acids long. J was trimmed by 6 bases and V by 6 bases; bases with no gene match: 3. CDR3 coding DNA: TGTGCCAGCAGCCGGGACAGGGGGCTCGAGCAGTACTTC. It codes for CASSRDRGLEQYF.

CDR3 sequence reads: CASSVSRHADGYTF. The CDR3 DNA reads TGTGCCAGCAGTGTTAGTCGTCACGCGGATGGCTACACCTTC. The chain links TRBV2 to TRBJ1-2; D remains unclear. Trimming stripped 4 bases from V and 6 bases from J, with 15 bases between. Germline lookup yields CDR1 SNHLY and CDR2 FYNNEI. This CDR3 has 14 residues.

The J gene is TRBJ2-3, the V gene TRBV3-1 (or the pseudogene TRBV3-2); 16 nucleotides align to TRBD2. V lost 1 base and J lost 6; bases outside the gene matches: 1. Looked up from germline, CDR1 is LGHDT and CDR2 is YNNKEL (reference sequence). This CDR3 is built from 16 residues. CDR3 DNA sequence: TGTGCCAGCAGCCAAGTGGGACTAGCGGGAGGGGATACGCAGTATTTT. It specifies CASSQVGLAGGDTQYF.